Each of the 2 T cell receptor beta chains below was sequenced from the same sample in a study of T-cell reconstitution after alpha-beta-depleted transplantation in children. Unique molecular identifiers featured in how the TCRbeta library was prepared. TCRdb used MiXCR to reprocess the PCR reads, holding one entry per CDR3 protein. The repertoire holds roughly 500,000 distinct CDR3 sequences, with approximately 30% as singletons. The source material was PBMCs from the stem cell graft donor, sampled from the stem cell graft. The receptors shown here come from a human donor who donated a stem cell graft to a child with aplastic anemia.

As to this clonotype: A read error may account for a junction end that differs from germline. V gene TRBV20-1 combines with J gene TRBJ2-4, with no clear D. The CDR3 extends over 12 amino acids. CDR1 and CDR2 from the germline V gene are DFQATT and SNEGSKA (reference sequence). Written as DNA, the CDR3 is TGCAGTGCTCGAGACGACCAGGACATTCAGTACTTC. Encoded protein: CSARDDQDIQYF.

This clonotype showed up just a few times. The chain carries TRBV6-1 and TRBJ1-5, with D possibly matching TRBD1 (5 bases). CDR1 is MNHNS, CDR2 SASEGT, per germline. V shed 6 bases and J shed 6 bases, with 21 bases lying between them. The CDR3 is 16 residues long. CDR3 DNA sequence: TGTGCCAGCAGACGCTCTCGACGGGGCCGGGGTCAGCCCCAGCATTTT. Protein: CASRRSRRGRGQPQHF.